The present T cell receptor (beta chain) was sequenced within a study of blood T cells in healthy people across ages. There are many counts of this clonotype. Since a much larger clone is just one base distant, this may be a read error. PCR was performed a second time for roughly 7 to 12 cycles using a sample-barcoded 5' primer and a J-beta primer mix. Each CDR3 protein is one row after TCRdb ran MiXCR on the 5' RACE reads. The sample has 650,000 to 700,000 distinct CDR3 sequences; about a third are singletons. The study drew donors from healthy Caucasian individuals in Russia aged roughly 6 to 90. In germline, CDR1 is MNHNY, CDR2 SVGAGI (reference sequence). This CDR3 is built from 16 residues. V was clipped by 2 bases and J by 4 bases, with 16 bases between them.

The specimen sequenced was blood. This sequence originates from a woman older than 75 in good health. This chain connects TRBV6-6 to TRBJ2-3; TRBD2 might be the D (6 bases). This chain's CDR3 is CASSYVGGARSDTQYF. The CDR3 coding sequence is TGTGCCAGCAGTTACGTTGGAGGGGCGAGGTCAGATACGCAGTATTTT.